This T cell receptor (beta chain) is from a study of blood T cell repertoires in COVID-19. The method was immunoSEQ multiplex PCR; TCRdb's version includes in-frame clones alone and lacks a portion of them. The table shows 75,000 or so clones, with more than 75% occurring only once. Germline V gene data show CDR1 as LGHNT and CDR2 as FRNRAP. V gave up 5 bases and J gave up 2 bases; unmatched junction bases: 6. The CDR3 has 16 amino acids. The source of this sequence is a man in his 60s with acute or convalescent COVID-19. Sequencing input: peripheral blood. V is TRBV12-5 and J is TRBJ2-6; 7 bases line up with TRBD1. The CDR3 bases are TGTGCTAGTGGTAATAACGACAGGGCTGGGGCCAACGTCCTGACTTTC. Translated, it gives CASGNNDRAGANVLTF.